This T cell receptor (beta chain) was retrieved from a study of blood T cells in healthy people across ages. Primers used in a second PCR of about 6 to 12 cycles were a sample-barcoded 5' primer and a J-beta primer mix. A 12-random-nucleotide template-switch adaptor tagged each cDNA molecule. Every sample produced at least 3 million CDR3-containing paired-end reads. Each CDR3 protein is one row after TCRdb ran MiXCR on the 5' RACE reads. The table has around 990,000 distinct CDR3 sequences, more than 30% seen once. The CDR3 runs to 13 residues. V lost 5 bases, J lost 6 bases, and 13 bases lay in between. Germline V gene sequence: CDR1 SGHVS, CDR2 FQNEAQ. To note about this clonotype: Antigen specificity is unknown.

Study-level points and caveats: Donor CMV status, an unknown factor, possibly confounded changes in expanded clonotypes.

Total RNA, at least 5 micrograms per sample, came from PBMCs. Material: blood. The chain couples TRBV7-8 to TRBJ1-2, with D unclear. The TCR originated in a man aged 18 to 29 in good health. Here the CDR3 DNA reads TGTGCCAGCAGCCCCCAATGGGCCGATGGCTACACCTTC. Amino acid sequence: CASSPQWADGYTF.